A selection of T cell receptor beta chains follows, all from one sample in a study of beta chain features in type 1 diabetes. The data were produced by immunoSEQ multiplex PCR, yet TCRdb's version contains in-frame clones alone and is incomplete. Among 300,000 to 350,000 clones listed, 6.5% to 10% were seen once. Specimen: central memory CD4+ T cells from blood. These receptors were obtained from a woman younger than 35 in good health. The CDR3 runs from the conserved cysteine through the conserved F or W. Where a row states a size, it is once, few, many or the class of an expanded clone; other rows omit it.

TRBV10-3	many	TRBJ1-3	CAISADRSGNTIYF
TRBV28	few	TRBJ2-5	CASSLPRGSQYF
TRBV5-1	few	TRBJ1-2	CASSLAVGLSYGYTF
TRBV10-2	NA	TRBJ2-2	CASSGVGERELFF
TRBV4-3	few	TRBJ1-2	CASSQELGNYGYTF
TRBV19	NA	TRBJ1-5	CASSTHRGGQPQHF
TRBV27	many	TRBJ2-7	CTSGTGLYEQYF
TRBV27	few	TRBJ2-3	CASSLSSRADTQYF
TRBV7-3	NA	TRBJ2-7	CASMSALGYEQYF
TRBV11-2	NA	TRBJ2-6	CASSLGQARANVLTF
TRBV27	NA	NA	CASSARQVYEQYF
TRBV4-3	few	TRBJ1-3	CASSQGNRRGNTIYF
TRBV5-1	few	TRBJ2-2	CASSLGTSGRGRTGELFF
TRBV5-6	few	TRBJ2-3	CASSLRDRVTGTQYF
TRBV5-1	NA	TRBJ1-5	CASSLTGNSNQPQHF
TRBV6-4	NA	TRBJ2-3	CATSGEDTDTQYF
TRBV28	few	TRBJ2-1	CASSTPGTGHNEQFF
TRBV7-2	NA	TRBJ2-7	CASSLDRASYEQYF
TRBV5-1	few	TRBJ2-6	CASSSGGTGANVLTF
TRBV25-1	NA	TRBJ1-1	CASSDGGRTEAFF
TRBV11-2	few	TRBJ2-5	CASSVTETQYF
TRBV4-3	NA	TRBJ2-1	CASSPGQGRFSSGNNEQFF
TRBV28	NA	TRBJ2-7	CASGGQFRARKGLYEQYF
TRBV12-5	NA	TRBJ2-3	CASGLVGTDTQYF
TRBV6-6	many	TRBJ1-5	CASSSSGAKTGQPQHF
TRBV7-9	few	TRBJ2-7	CASRASGHSYEQYF
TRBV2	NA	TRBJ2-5	CASREGVGETQYF
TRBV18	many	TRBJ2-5	CASSPELRQETQYF
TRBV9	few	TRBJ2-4	CASSPDTPGEDIQYF
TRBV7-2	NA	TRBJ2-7	CASSLTGFEQYF
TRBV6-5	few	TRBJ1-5	CASSYGGSNQPQHF
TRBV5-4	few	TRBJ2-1	CASSSPSGYEQFF
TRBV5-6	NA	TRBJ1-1	CASSLWGVLTSFF
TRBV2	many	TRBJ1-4	CASRPTGDRNEKLFF
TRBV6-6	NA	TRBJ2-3	CASRPGLAGKSDTQYF
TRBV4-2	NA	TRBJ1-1	CASSLHINTEAFF
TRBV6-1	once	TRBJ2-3	CASRIDHADTQYF
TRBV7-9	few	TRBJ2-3	CASSLGTSDTDTQYF
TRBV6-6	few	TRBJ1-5	CASSPTWGNQPQHF
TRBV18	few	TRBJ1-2	CASSPGEDYGYTF
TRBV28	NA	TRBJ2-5	CASIHGSGWVTGPTQYF
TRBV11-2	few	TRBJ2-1	CASSLVSMMRGSFYNEQFF
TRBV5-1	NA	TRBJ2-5	CASSFQGGPMETQYF
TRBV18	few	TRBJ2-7	CASSPLVGYEQYF
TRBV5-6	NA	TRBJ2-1	CASSSIRTSELHQFF
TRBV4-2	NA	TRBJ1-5	CASSQKHGSNQPQHF
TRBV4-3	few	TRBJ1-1	CASSQDRKDEAFF
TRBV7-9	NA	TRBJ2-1	CASSLLSGNEQFF
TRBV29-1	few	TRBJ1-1	CSVEDPGTGAFNTEAFF
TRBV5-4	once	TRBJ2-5	CASSSGTSQETQYF
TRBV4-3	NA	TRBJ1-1	CASSQGGQMNTEAFF
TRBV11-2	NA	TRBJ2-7	CASSQQGSGVTYEQYF
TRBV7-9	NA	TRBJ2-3	CASSLDLAGRTDTQYF
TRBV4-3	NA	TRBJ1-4	CASSQSALETTNEKLFF
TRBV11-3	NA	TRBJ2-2	CASSSGLTGELFF